The 11 T cell receptor beta chains reported below all come from one sample, sequenced in a study of blood T cell repertoires in COVID-19. Here immunoSEQ multiplex PCR was the method, and the copy in TCRdb shows in-frame clones only, minus some. Here the sample spans some 140,000 clones, 80% to 90% being singletons. The sample comprised peripheral blood. These receptors all come from a man aged 50-60 years with active or convalescent COVID-19.

This clone came up once. The V gene is TRBV18, the J gene TRBJ1-1, with a tentative D call TRBD1 (5 bases). The CDR3 consists of 15 residues. Trimming shortened V by 6 bases and J by 3 bases, and 17 bases separated the two germline ends. Germline CDR1 is KGHSH and CDR2 is LQKENI. This CDR3 is CASSTTGGADTEAFF. CDR3 coding DNA: TGTGCCAGCTCGACGACCGGAGGGGCCGACACTGAAGCTTTCTTT.

V usage is TRBV27 and J usage is TRBJ2-3; 7 bases match TRBD1. Germline V gene lookup returns CDR1 MNHEY and CDR2 SMNVEV (reference sequence). CDR3 length: 17 residues. Trimming took 3 bases from V and 4 from J; bases not matched to a gene: 13. CDR3 in DNA: TGTGCCAGCAGTTTTGGGGAAACAGGGGCCGTCGCAGATACGCAGTATTTT. This translates into CASSFGETGAVADTQYF.

V gene TRBV5-4 combines with J gene TRBJ2-7, with TRBD1 matching 10 bases. The V segment lost 3 bases and the J segment 4 bases; nucleotides outside the gene matches: 7. Per germline, CDR1 SGHNT and CDR2 YYREEE (reference sequence). This CDR3 comprises 15 residues. The CDR3: CASSSPGQGRYEQYF. In nucleotides, the CDR3 is TGTGCCAGCAGCTCGCCGGGACAGGGGAGATACGAGCAGTACTTC.

This sequence joins TRBV19 and TRBJ1-4, with no clear D. The CDR3 length is 13 residues. Per the germline V gene, CDR1 is LNHDA and CDR2 is SQIVND (reference sequence). Deletions cut 5 bases from V and 6 bases from J, with 10 bases between. CDR3 sequence: CASSPSRDEKLFF. The CDR3 DNA reads as TGTGCCAGTAGTCCCTCTCGGGATGAAAAACTGTTTTTT.

The rearrangement uses TRBV6-5 and TRBJ2-7; TRBD1 matches at 9 bases. The CDR3 length is 15 residues. Germline V lookup: CDR1 MNHEY, CDR2 SVGAGI. Trimming cost V 1 base and J 7 bases; bases outside gene matches: 8. The CDR3 DNA is TGTGCCAGCAGTTACTTGACACAGGGGGCGGGGGAGCAGTACTTC. Encoded protein: CASSYLTQGAGEQYF.

This chain joins TRBV7-2 and TRBJ1-5; maybe TRBD1 (6 bases). Germline V gene sequence: CDR1 SGHTA, CDR2 FQGNSA. CDR3 size: 18 residues. Trimming took 5 bases from V and 0 from J, leaving 20 bases between them. The CDR3 DNA sequence: TGTGCCAGCAGCCCCAAATTTAGTTACAGGGATAGCAATCAGCCCCAGCATTTT. This sequence encodes CASSPKFSYRDSNQPQHF.

The J gene is TRBJ2-5, the V gene TRBV18, with a possible D match to TRBD1 (6 bases). This CDR3 comprises 15 residues. The ends were cut back, 3 bases at V and 5 bases at J, with 16 bases in the middle. The germline CDR1 and CDR2 sequences are KGHSH and LQKENI. CDR3 residues: CASSPDTGQAETQYF. The DNA for the CDR3 is TGTGCCAGCTCACCTGACACAGGGCAGGCTGAGACCCAGTACTTC.

This clone was recorded once. The V and J genes are TRBV5-6 and TRBJ2-3; TRBD2 might be the D (6 bases). CDR1 and CDR2 (germline): SGHDT, YYEEEE. The CDR3 extends over 17 amino acids. Trimming cost V 4 bases and J 2 bases, with 20 bases left between them. CDR3 nucleotides: TGTGCCAGCAGCGTTGGGTTTTCCGGGGGAACCACAGATACGCAGTATTTT. It encodes CASSVGFSGGTTDTQYF.

The chain joins TRBV12-5 to TRBJ2-2; D gene uncertain. From germline, CDR1 is LGHNT and CDR2 FRNRAP. Trimming stripped 2 bases from V and 1 base from J, with 2 bases between. This CDR3 is 13 amino acids long. CDR3 residues: CASGLQNTGELFF. CDR3 nucleotides: TGTGCTAGTGGTTTGCAGAACACCGGGGAGCTGTTTTTT.

J is TRBJ2-7 and V is TRBV10-2, with 9 positions matching TRBD1. The V gene end was trimmed by 6 bases and the J gene end by 7 bases; junction bases not matched to a gene: 7. Germline CDR1 and CDR2: WSHSY and SAAADI. There are 13 residues in the CDR3. Written as DNA, the CDR3 is TGCGCCAGCAGACGGGACAGGGTTGGGGAGCAGTACTTC. Translation: CASRRDRVGEQYF.

This clone came up once. CDR3 loop: CATSDDRGRFNEQFF. In DNA, the CDR3 is TGTGCCACCAGTGACGACAGGGGGAGGTTCAATGAGCAGTTCTTC. The rearrangement uses TRBV24-1 and TRBJ2-1, with 9 positions matching TRBD1. The CDR3 has 15 residues. Germline-derived CDR1 and CDR2 are KGHDR and SFDVKD. V lost 4 bases, J lost 6 bases, and 6 bases stayed unmatched.